This T cell receptor (beta chain) was sequenced for a study of blood T cell repertoires in COVID-19. Germline V lookup: CDR1 SGHRS, CDR2 YFSETQ. V lost 4 bases to trimming and J lost 1 base; unmatched junction nucleotides: 7. The CDR3 is 15 residues long. Libraries were prepared by immunoSEQ multiplex PCR; TCRdb keeps only in-frame clonotypes and omits some of them. This table holds about 380,000 clones, more than 75% found once. This TCR was sampled from a woman between 25 and 40 years old who had recovered from COVID-19. Sequenced input: PBMCs or T cells enriched from blood (not recorded which). The genes are TRBV5-1 and TRBJ1-1; TRBD1 matches at 7 bases. The CDR3 spells CASSKPGTANTEAFF. Written as DNA, the CDR3 is TGCGCCAGCAGCAAACCGGGGACAGCGAACACTGAAGCTTTCTTT.